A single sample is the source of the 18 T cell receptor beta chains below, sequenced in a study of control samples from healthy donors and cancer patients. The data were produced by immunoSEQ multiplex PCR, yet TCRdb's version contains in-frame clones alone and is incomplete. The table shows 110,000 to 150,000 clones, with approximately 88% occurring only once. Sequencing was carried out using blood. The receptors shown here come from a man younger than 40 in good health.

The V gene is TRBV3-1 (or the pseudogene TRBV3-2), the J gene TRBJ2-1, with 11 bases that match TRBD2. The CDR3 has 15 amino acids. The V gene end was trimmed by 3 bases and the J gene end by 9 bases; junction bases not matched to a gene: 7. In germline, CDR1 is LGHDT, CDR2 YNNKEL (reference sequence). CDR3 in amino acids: CASSQVSGGGSEQFF. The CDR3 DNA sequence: TGTGCCAGCAGCCAGGTTAGCGGGGGGGGTAGTGAGCAGTTCTTC.

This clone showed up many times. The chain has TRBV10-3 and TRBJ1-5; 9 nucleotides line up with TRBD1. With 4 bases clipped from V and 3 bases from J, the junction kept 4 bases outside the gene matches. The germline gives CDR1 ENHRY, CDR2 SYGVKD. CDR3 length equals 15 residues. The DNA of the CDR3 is TGTGCCATCAGTGCCGGACAGGGGCACAATCAGCCCCAGCATTTT. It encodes CAISAGQGHNQPQHF.

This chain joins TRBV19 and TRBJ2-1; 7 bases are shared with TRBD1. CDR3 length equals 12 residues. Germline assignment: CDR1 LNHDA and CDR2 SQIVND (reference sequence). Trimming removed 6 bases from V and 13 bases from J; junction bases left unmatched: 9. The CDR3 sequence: CASSTKGQIQFF. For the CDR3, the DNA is TGTGCCAGTAGCACAAAGGGACAGATTCAGTTCTTC.

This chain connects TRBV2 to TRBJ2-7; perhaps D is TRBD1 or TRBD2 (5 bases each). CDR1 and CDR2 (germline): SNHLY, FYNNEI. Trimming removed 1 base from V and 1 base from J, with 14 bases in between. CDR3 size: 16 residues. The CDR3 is CASSEVGLGESYEQYF. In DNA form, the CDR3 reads TGTGCCAGCAGTGAAGTGGGGCTGGGAGAATCCTACGAGCAGTACTTC.

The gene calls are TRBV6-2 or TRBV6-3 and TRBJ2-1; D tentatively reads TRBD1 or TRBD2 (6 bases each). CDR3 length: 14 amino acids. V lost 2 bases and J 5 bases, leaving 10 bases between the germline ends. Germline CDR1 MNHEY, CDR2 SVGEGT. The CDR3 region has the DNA TGTGCCAGCAGTTACCTGGGGGGCAACAATGAGCAGTTCTTC. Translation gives CASSYLGGNNEQFF.

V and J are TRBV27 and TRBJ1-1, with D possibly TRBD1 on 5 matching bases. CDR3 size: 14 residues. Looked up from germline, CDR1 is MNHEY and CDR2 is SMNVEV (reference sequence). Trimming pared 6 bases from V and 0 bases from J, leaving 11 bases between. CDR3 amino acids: CASRRSGLNTEAFF. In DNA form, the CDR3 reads TGTGCCAGCAGGAGGTCAGGGCTGAACACTGAAGCTTTCTTT.

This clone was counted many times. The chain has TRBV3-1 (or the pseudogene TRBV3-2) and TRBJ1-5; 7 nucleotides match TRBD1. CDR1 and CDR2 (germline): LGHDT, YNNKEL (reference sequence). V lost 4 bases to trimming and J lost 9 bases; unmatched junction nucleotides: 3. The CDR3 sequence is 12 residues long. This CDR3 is CASSLRQGPQHF. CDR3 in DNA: TGTGCCAGCAGCCTACGACAGGGGCCCCAGCATTTT.

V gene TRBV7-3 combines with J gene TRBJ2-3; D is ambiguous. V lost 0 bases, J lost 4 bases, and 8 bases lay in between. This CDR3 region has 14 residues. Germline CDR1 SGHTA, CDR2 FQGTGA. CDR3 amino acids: CASSLTLVSDTQYF. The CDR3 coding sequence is TGTGCCAGCAGCTTAACGTTAGTGTCAGATACGCAGTATTTT.

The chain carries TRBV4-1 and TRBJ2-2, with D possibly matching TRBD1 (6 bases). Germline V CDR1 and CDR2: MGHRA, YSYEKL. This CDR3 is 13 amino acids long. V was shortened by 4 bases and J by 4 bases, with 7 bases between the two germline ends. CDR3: CASSPRGTGELFF. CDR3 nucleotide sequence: TGCGCCAGCAGCCCCAGGGGCACCGGGGAGCTGTTTTTT.

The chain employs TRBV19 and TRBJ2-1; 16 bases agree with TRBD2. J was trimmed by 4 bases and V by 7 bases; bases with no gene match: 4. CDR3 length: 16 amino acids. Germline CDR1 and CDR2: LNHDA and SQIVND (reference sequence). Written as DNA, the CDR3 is TGTGCCAGTATTGGGACTAGCGGGAGGGTTTACAATGAGCAGTTCTTC. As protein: CASIGTSGRVYNEQFF.

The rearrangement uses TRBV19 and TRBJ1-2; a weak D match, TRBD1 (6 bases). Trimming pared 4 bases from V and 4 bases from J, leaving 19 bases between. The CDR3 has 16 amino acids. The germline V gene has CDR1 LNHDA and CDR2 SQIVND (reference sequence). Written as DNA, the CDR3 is TGTGCCAGTAGTACCCCGCTCCGGACAGAGACCTATGGCTACACCTTC. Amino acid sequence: CASSTPLRTETYGYTF.

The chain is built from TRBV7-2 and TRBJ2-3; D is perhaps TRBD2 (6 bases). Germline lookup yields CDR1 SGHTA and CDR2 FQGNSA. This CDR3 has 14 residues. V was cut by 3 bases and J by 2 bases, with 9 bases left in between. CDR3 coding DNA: TGTGCCAGCAGCTTCGGACTATTCACAGATACGCAGTATTTT. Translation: CASSFGLFTDTQYF.

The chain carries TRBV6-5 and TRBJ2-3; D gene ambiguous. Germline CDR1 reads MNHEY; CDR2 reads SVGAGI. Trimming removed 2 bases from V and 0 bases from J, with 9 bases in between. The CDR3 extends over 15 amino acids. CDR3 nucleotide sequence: TGTGCCAGCAGTTACGGTCTGGGTAGCACAGATACGCAGTATTTT. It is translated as CASSYGLGSTDTQYF.

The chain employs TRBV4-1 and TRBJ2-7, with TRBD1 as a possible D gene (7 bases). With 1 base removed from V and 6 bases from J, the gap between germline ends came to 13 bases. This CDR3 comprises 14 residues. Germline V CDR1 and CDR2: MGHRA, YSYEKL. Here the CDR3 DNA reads TGCGCCAGCAGCCAAGCAGGGGGGATCGGCGAGCAGTACTTC. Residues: CASSQAGGIGEQYF.

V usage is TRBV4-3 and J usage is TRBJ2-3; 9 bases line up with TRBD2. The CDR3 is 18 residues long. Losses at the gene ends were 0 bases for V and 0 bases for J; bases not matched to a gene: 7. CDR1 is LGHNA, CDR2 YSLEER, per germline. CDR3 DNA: TGCGCCAGCAGCCAAGATCTGGATAGCGGGGGTAGCACAGATACGCAGTATTTT. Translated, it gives CASSQDLDSGGSTDTQYF.

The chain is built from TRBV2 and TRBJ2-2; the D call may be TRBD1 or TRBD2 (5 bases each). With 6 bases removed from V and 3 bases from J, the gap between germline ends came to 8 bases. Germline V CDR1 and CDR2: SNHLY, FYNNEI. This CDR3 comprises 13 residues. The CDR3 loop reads CASRQGDTGELFF. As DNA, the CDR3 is TGTGCCAGCAGGCAGGGAGACACCGGGGAGCTGTTTTTT.

The CDR3 here is CASSLSPSPTAGKTYEQYF. Written as DNA, the CDR3 is TGTGCCAGCAGCTTATCCCCGTCTCCGACTGCAGGGAAAACCTACGAGCAGTACTTC. V and J are TRBV7-2 and TRBJ2-7; TRBD1 might be the D (5 bases). Germline lookup yields CDR1 SGHTA and CDR2 FQGNSA. V lost 2 bases and J lost 2, with 25 bases in between. CDR3 length equals 19 residues.

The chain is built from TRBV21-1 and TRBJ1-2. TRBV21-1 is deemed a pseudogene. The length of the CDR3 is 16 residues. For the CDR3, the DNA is TGTGCCAGCAGCAAATTTATGGGGGTAGCTAACTATGGCTACACCTTC. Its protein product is CASSKFMGVANYGYTF.